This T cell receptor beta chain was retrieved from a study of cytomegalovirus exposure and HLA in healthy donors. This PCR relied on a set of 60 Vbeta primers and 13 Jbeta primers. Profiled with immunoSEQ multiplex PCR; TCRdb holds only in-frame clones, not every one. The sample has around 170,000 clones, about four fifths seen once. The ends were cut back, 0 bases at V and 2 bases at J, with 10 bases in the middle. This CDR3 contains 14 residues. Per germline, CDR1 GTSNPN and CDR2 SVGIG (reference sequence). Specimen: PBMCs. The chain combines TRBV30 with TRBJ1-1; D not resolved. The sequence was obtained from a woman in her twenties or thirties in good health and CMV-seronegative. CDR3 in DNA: TGTGCCTGGAGTGTAAAGAGATTCAACACTGAAGCTTTCTTT. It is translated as CAWSVKRFNTEAFF.